Listed below are T cell receptor beta chains from one sample, sequenced in a study of blood T cell repertoires in COVID-19. Here immunoSEQ multiplex PCR was the method, and the copy in TCRdb shows in-frame clones only, minus some. The repertoire consists of about 45,000 clones, with about nine tenths occurring once and the leading ten covering 15% to 20%. Sequenced: peripheral blood. These receptors were obtained from a man between 70 and 80 years old with active COVID-19. Both conserved end residues are part of each CDR3. The order of the fields is V gene, D gene, J gene, CDR3 length, clone size, CDR3 DNA, CDR3 protein. The D gene is left open where the match is weak. Clone size appears in some rows only: once, few, many, or a class for an expanded clone.

TRBV19,-,TRBJ2-7,15,-,TGTGCCAGTAGTATAGTTCTTGGCAGCTCCTACGAGCAGTACTTC,CASSIVLGSSYEQYF
TRBV7-9,TRBD1,TRBJ1-4,16,-,TGTGCCAGCAGGAAACAGGGGGCGCTTAGTAATGAAAAACTGTTTTTT,CASRKQGALSNEKLFF
TRBV19,TRBD1,TRBJ1-5,16,-,TGTGCCAGTAGTCGGACAGGGGGAAATAGCAATCAGCCCCAGCATTTT,CASSRTGGNSNQPQHF
TRBV7-6,TRBD2,TRBJ2-2,15,-,TGTGCCAGCAGCCCAACCACTAGCGGGGCGGGGGAGCTGTTTTTT,CASSPTTSGAGELFF
TRBV27,TRBD1,TRBJ2-7,15,-,TGTGCCAGCAGTTTATGGGACAGAGCTGCTACGGAGCAGTACTTC,CASSLWDRAATEQYF
TRBV24-1,-,TRBJ1-1,13,-,TGTGCCACCAGTGAATCTAATAGTGCTGAAGCTTTCTTT,CATSESNSAEAFF
TRBV14,-,TRBJ2-7,13,-,TGTGCCAGCAGCCACAAAGCAGGGTCCGAGCAGTACTTC,CASSHKAGSEQYF
TRBV7-8,TRBD1,TRBJ1-2,14,-,TGTGCCAGCAGCTTTGCGACAGGGGGAGGCGGCTACACCTTC,CASSFATGGGGYTF
TRBV2,-,TRBJ2-7,11,-,TGTGCCAGCAGTGAAAGCGCGGGGAGATCCTTC,CASSESAGRSF
TRBV7-2,-,TRBJ2-7,13,once,TGTGCCAGCAGCTTAGTCCAGGCCTACGAGCAGTACTTC,CASSLVQAYEQYF
TRBV5-1,-,TRBJ1-1,14,-,TGCGCCAGCAGCTTGGGTGGGGGCATCACTGAAGCTTTCTTT,CASSLGGGITEAFF
TRBV19,-,TRBJ2-7,13,-,TGTGCCAGTGTGAGTGGGCAGAACTACGAGCAGTACTTC,CASVSGQNYEQYF
TRBV19,-,TRBJ2-3,14,-,TGTGCCAGTAGTGGGTCGGGAACTGGTAATACGCAGTATTTT,CASSGSGTGNTQYF
TRBV5-1,TRBD2,TRBJ2-1,15,-,TGCGCCAGCAGCCATAGCGGGAGTAGTAGCGATGAGCAGTTCTTC,CASSHSGSSSDEQFF
TRBV7-2,-,TRBJ2-5,16,-,TGTGCCAGCAGCTTAGCCGCGGGGGCGCCACAAGAGACCCAGTACTTC,CASSLAAGAPQETQYF
TRBV20-1,TRBD2,TRBJ2-5,14,-,TGCAGTGCTAGTGTACTAGCGGTGAAAGAGACCCAGTACTTC,CSASVLAVKETQYF
TRBV1,-,TRBJ1-5,17,once,TGCACCAGCAGCCAAGATCTTTGGGTCAGGTGGGATCAGCCCCAGCATTTT,CTSSQDLWVRWDQPQHF
TRBV27,-,TRBJ1-1,15,once,TGTGCCAGCAGTTTCTACCGACAGAGGAACACTGAAGCTTTCTTT,CASSFYRQRNTEAFF
TRBV7-3,TRBD2,TRBJ2-5,15,-,TGTGCCAGCAGCTTAGTAGCGGGAGATCAAGAGACCCAGTACTTC,CASSLVAGDQETQYF
TRBV7-2,-,TRBJ2-2,14,-,TGTGCCAGCAGCTTCAGGGGGGTCACCGGGGAGCTGTTTTTT,CASSFRGVTGELFF
TRBV2,TRBD1,TRBJ2-6,16,-,TGTGCCAGCAGTGGACAGGGAAGCCCTGGGGCCAACGTCCTGACTTTC,CASSGQGSPGANVLTF
TRBV28,-,TRBJ2-7,12,-,TGTGCCACATACAGGGGGAGGGACGAGCAGTACTTC,CATYRGRDEQYF
TRBV6-5,-,TRBJ2-1,13,-,TGTGCCAGCAGTCCCCTATCGGACAATGAGCAGTTCTTC,CASSPLSDNEQFF
TRBV5-1,-,TRBJ2-7,13,once,TGCGCCAGCAGCTTGGGGACTGCCGGCGAGCAGTACTTC,CASSLGTAGEQYF
TRBV7-2,-,TRBJ2-1,17,-,TGTGCCAGCACCCTCGGAGGATTGGGTCTAGGAGGCAATGAGCAGTTCTTC,CASTLGGLGLGGNEQFF
TRBV18,TRBD1,TRBJ2-5,14,-,TGTGCCAGCTCAGCTACAGGGGTTCGAGAGACCCAGTACTTC,CASSATGVRETQYF
TRBV18,TRBD2,TRBJ2-7,18,-,TGTGCCAGCTCACCTCGACTAGCAAAAGGGATAATGGGGTACGAGCAGTACTTC,CASSPRLAKGIMGYEQYF
TRBV6-2/TRBV6-3,-,TRBJ2-7,14,-,TGTGCCAGCAGTTATACGGGGTACTCCTACGAGCAGTACTTC,CASSYTGYSYEQYF
TRBV28,TRBD2,TRBJ2-5,16,-,TGTGCCAGCAGTTATAGCGGGGTCCATTTAGAAGAGACCCAGTACTTC,CASSYSGVHLEETQYF